Sequencing of this TCR beta chain was carried out in a study of identical twins. There are a few counts of this clonotype. Its antigen remains unknown. Study findings and constraints: Among out-of-frame alpha sequences shared by twins, low generation probability occurred in excess. Modelling underestimated the level of out-of-frame TCR alpha sharing observed in monozygotic twins.

TCRdb reprocessed the 5' RACE reads with MiXCR, giving one entry per CDR3 protein. The sample has 1.5 million to 2 million distinct CDR3 sequences; 32% are singletons. V was clipped by 3 bases and J by 5 bases, with 17 bases between them. The CDR3 runs to 16 residues. Each donor (without exception) was a healthy Caucasian. The source material was cord blood. The rearrangement links TRBV12-3 or TRBV12-4 to TRBJ2-1; D possibly uses TRBD1 or TRBD2 (6 bases each). The TCR comes from a newborn girl in good health. CDR3 residues: CASSLLIWGANNEQFF. The CDR3 coding sequence is TGTGCCAGCAGTTTGTTGATATGGGGGGCTAACAATGAGCAGTTCTTC.